This T cell receptor (beta chain) comes out of a study of T cell repertoires in aging, cancer and after chemotherapy. Study-level background: Donors were grouped into six age bands spanning 30 or younger through 70 or older.

Multiplex touch-down PCR with TRB-A/B primers amplified rearranged V-D-J TRB sequences. Each CDR3 protein gets one entry after TCRdb re-called the multiplex PCR reads with MiXCR. Of 7,000 to 9,500 distinct CDR3 sequences in the sample, 25% to 35% were seen once. TCR beta rearrangements were amplified from peripheral blood genomic DNA. Germline V gene lookup returns CDR1 SGHAT and CDR2 FQDESV (reference sequence). Trimming removed 3 bases at V and 5 bases at J, with 8 bases between. The CDR3 length is 14 residues. This TCR was sampled from a human donor in good health. The chain recombines TRBV11-1 with TRBJ1-6; unclear D gene. The specimen was blood. CDR3 nucleotides: TGTGCCAGCAGCTTGGGCCACCATAATTCACCCCTCCACTTT. It specifies CASSLGHHNSPLHF.